The entry below gives a single TCR beta chain sequence along with its context. The antigen is unknown. This sample stems from a study of cytomegalovirus exposure and HLA in healthy donors. The assay was immunoSEQ multiplex PCR, and TCRdb's table has in-frame clones only and misses some. The profile covers about 69,000 clones, with over 95% appearing a single time and 4.5% taken by the ten largest. Study-wide points: According to the study, 180 or so TCR beta chains were cytomegalovirus-associated. The majority of TCR sequences were rare, yet some public TCRs appeared in many donors.

From germline, CDR1 is LGHNA and CDR2 YNFKEQ. The CDR3 extends over 14 amino acids. Trimming pared 0 bases from V and 5 bases from J, leaving 9 bases between. This clonotype originated in a woman aged 18-30 years in good health and CMV-seropositive. The sequenced sample consisted of PBMCs. The rearrangement links TRBV4-2 to TRBJ2-3; no definite D call. The CDR3, as DNA: TGTGCCAGCAGCCAAGAGAACCCCGGAGATACGCAGTATTTT. Its translation: CASSQENPGDTQYF.